This TCR beta chain is drawn from a study of T cell changes during pregnancy in multiple sclerosis. The CDR3 loop spans 17 amino acids. CDR1 and CDR2 from the germline V gene are SGDLS and YYNGEE. The trim removed 1 base at V and 5 bases at J, leaving 10 bases unmatched. Using immunoSEQ multiplex PCR, the repertoire was profiled, and TCRdb retains in-frame clones only, with some absent. The top ten clones hold 3.5% to 4.5% of a sample with roughly 89,000 clones, 90% to 95% of them seen once. The chain links TRBV9 to TRBJ2-2, with 8 bases that match TRBD2. The sequences come from peripheral blood, collected in the first trimester of pregnancy. The source of this sequence is a female donor with multiple sclerosis, enrolled in a pregnancy study. The DNA of the CDR3 is TGTGCCAGCAGCGTACACAGGCGGGGGGATGAAACCGGGGAGCTGTTTTTT. This gives the protein CASSVHRRGDETGELFF.